The next 26 T cell receptor beta chains were all read from a single sample in a study of cytomegalovirus exposure and HLA in healthy donors. PCR primers comprised 60 Vbeta and 13 Jbeta primers. The repertoire was sequenced with immunoSEQ multiplex PCR; TCRdb's copy has only in-frame clones and lacks some. The table lists roughly 190,000 clones, 80% to 85% of them singletons. Sample: PBMCs. The receptors were gathered from a woman between 18 and 29 years old in good health and CMV-seronegative.

The V gene is TRBV19, the J gene TRBJ2-1; 8 bases map to TRBD2. Germline V gene data show CDR1 as LNHDA and CDR2 as SQIVND (reference sequence). V was pared by 1 base and J by 7 bases, with 6 bases of the junction left unmatched. The CDR3 contains 15 residues. As DNA, the CDR3 is TGTGCCAGTAGTATAGCCGGGGGGGCGTATAATGAGCAGTTCTTC. This translates into CASSIAGGAYNEQFF.

This sequence joins TRBV28 and TRBJ2-7, with TRBD2 as a possible D gene (5 bases). Germline loops: CDR1 MDHEN, CDR2 SYDVKM. V shed 5 bases and J shed 2 bases, with 13 bases lying between them. CDR3 length: 14 residues. This CDR3 reads CASSPRAGTYEQYF. Here the CDR3 DNA reads TGTGCCAGCAGTCCCCGGGCCGGGACCTACGAGCAGTACTTC. Filled out from reference TRBV28 and TRBJ2-7, the complete variable domain reads DVKVTQSSRYLVKRTGEKVFLECVQDMDHENMFWYRQDPGLGLRLIYFSYDVKMKEKGDIPEGYSVSREKKERFSLILESASTNQTSMYLCASSPRAGTYEQYFGPGTRLTVT.

The chain couples TRBV5-1 to TRBJ2-1, with TRBD1 matching 11 bases. Losses at the gene ends were 0 bases for V and 8 bases for J; bases not matched to a gene: 4. CDR1 and CDR2 (germline): SGHRS, YFSETQ. This CDR3 contains 15 residues. The CDR3 nucleotides are TGCGCCAGCAGCTTGGGGACAGGGGGCTATCATGAGCAGTTCTTC. The encoded protein is CASSLGTGGYHEQFF.

The rearrangement joins TRBV7-6 to TRBJ2-7, with TRBD1 matching over 8 bases. CDR1 SGHVS and CDR2 FNYEAQ come from the germline V gene. The CDR3 is made up of 13 amino acids. V lost 5 bases, J lost 2 bases, and 2 bases stayed unmatched. CDR3 loop: CASSGQGTYEQYF. CDR3 DNA: TGTGCCAGCAGCGGACAGGGCACCTACGAGCAGTACTTC.

CDR3 DNA: TGTGCCAGCATCGGGACACCCTCCTACGAGCAGTACTTC. Amino acids: CASIGTPSYEQYF. The chain links TRBV6-5 to TRBJ2-7; a weak D match, TRBD1 (6 bases). V lost 7 bases, J lost 0 bases, and 10 bases lay in between. This CDR3 region has 13 residues. Per germline, CDR1 MNHEY and CDR2 SVGAGI.

This chain links TRBV27 with TRBJ2-5; TRBD2 matches 7 bases. Germline CDR1 reads MNHEY; CDR2 reads SMNVEV (reference sequence). The V gene end was trimmed by 8 bases and the J gene end by 0 bases; junction bases not matched to a gene: 0. This CDR3 has 12 amino acids. This chain's CDR3 is CASAGDQETQYF. CDR3 DNA sequence: TGTGCCAGCGCGGGGGACCAAGAGACCCAGTACTTC.

CDR3 in amino acids: CASSSQAGNQETQYF. The CDR3 coding sequence is TGTGCCAGCAGCTCTCAAGCGGGGAACCAAGAGACCCAGTACTTC. The genes are TRBV7-9 and TRBJ2-5; 7 bases agree with TRBD2. In germline, CDR1 is SEHNR, CDR2 FQNEAQ (reference sequence). Trimming took 4 bases from V and 0 from J; bases not matched to a gene: 5. This CDR3 region has 15 residues.

This chain joins TRBV5-4 and TRBJ2-3; D gene unclear. Per the germline V gene, CDR1 is SGHNT and CDR2 is YYREEE (reference sequence). Trimming pared 1 base from V and 3 bases from J, leaving 6 bases between. This CDR3 contains 13 residues. The CDR3 bases are TGTGCCAGCAGCTTGTTATCGACAGATACGCAGTATTTT. This sequence encodes CASSLLSTDTQYF.

CDR3 protein: CASSQPTPYEQYF. CDR3 in DNA: TGTGCCAGCAGCCAACCCACACCCTACGAGCAGTACTTC. The genes are TRBV2 and TRBJ2-7; D gene ambiguous. CDR1 and CDR2 from the germline V gene are SNHLY and FYNNEI. CDR3 length: 13 amino acids. The V end was cut by 6 bases, the J end by 2 bases, with 11 bases between.

This chain uses TRBV5-8 with TRBJ1-5; perhaps TRBD1 as D (5 bases). Trimming removed 3 bases from V and 7 bases from J, with 11 bases in between. CDR3 size: 13 residues. CDR1 and CDR2 (germline): SGHTS, YDEGEE. This CDR3 reads CASSSAGRQPQHF. The CDR3 DNA sequence: TGTGCCAGCAGCTCCGCAGGGAGGCAGCCCCAGCATTTT.

V is TRBV28 and J is TRBJ1-2; D call uncertain. The germline gives CDR1 MDHEN, CDR2 SYDVKM. CDR3 length: 15 residues. V was shortened by 3 bases and J by 4 bases, with 15 bases between the two germline ends. The CDR3 nucleotides are TGTGCCAGCAGTTTTGCAGCGGTCCTGTTCTATGGCTACACCTTC. Encoded protein: CASSFAAVLFYGYTF.

The chain couples TRBV10-1 to TRBJ2-5; TRBD1 is a possible D gene (5 bases). Trimming left V 2 bases short and J 9 bases short, with 16 bases between. Germline CDR1 and CDR2: WNHNN and SYGVQD (reference sequence). The CDR3 spans 14 residues. In DNA, the CDR3 is TGCGCCAGCAGTGAGAGGGGTAACCGTGGGGCCCAGTACTTC. Its translation is CASSERGNRGAQYF.

For the CDR3, the DNA is TGTGCCAGCAGCCCACAGGGCCCCTCGGAGACCCAGTACTTC. This gives the protein CASSPQGPSETQYF. J is TRBJ2-5 and V is TRBV7-9; weak D call: TRBD1 (6 bases). V gave up 5 bases and J gave up 5 bases, with 15 bases separating them. The germline gives CDR1 SEHNR, CDR2 FQNEAQ (reference sequence). This CDR3 comprises 14 residues.

The rearrangement uses TRBV27 and TRBJ2-1, with D uncertain. Trimming removed 5 bases at V and 6 bases at J, with 11 bases between. The CDR3 contains 13 residues. Germline V gene data show CDR1 as MNHEY and CDR2 as SMNVEV (reference sequence). In nucleotides, the CDR3 is TGTGCCAGCAGTCGACTCCTCGGCAATGAGCAGTTCTTC. Translated: CASSRLLGNEQFF.

This CDR3 is CASSPPGGTPNEQYF. The CDR3 DNA sequence: TGTGCCAGCTCACCACCCGGGGGAACTCCTAACGAGCAGTACTTC. The chain uses TRBV18 and TRBJ2-7; TRBD2 might be the D (6 bases). Per the germline V gene, CDR1 is KGHSH and CDR2 is LQKENI. Deletions cut 0 bases from V and 5 bases from J, with 14 bases between. This CDR3 comprises 15 residues.

The V gene is TRBV29-1, the J gene TRBJ2-5, with 7 bases that match TRBD1. The CDR3 spans 13 residues. Germline lookup yields CDR1 SQVTM and CDR2 ANQGSEA. V lost 6 bases, J lost 5 bases, and 9 bases stayed unmatched. CDR3: CSVGQDGRETQYF. CDR3 nucleotides: TGCAGCGTAGGACAGGATGGACGCGAGACCCAGTACTTC. The entire variable domain, with the rest obtained from reference TRBV29-1 and TRBJ2-5, is as follows: SAVISQKPSRDICQRGTSLTIQCQVDSQVTMMFWYRQQPGQSLTLIATANQGSEATYESGFVIDKFPISRPNLTFSTLTVSNMSPEDSSIYLCSVGQDGRETQYFGPGTRLLVL.

CDR3 sequence (DNA): TGTGCCAGCAGCTTATATCCCACGGGAGATACGCAGTATTTT. This gives the protein CASSLYPTGDTQYF. This chain links TRBV7-3 with TRBJ2-3, with D uncertain. Germline V gives CDR1 SGHTA, CDR2 FQGTGA. V dropped 2 bases and J dropped 5 bases, with 11 bases sitting between them. The CDR3 has 14 amino acids.

J is TRBJ2-2 and V is TRBV19; a possible D gene is TRBD2 (5 bases). V was clipped by 6 bases and J by 1 base, with 12 bases between them. The germline gives CDR1 LNHDA, CDR2 SQIVND (reference sequence). CDR3 length: 15 amino acids. This CDR3 is CASRPGGGNTGELFF. The CDR3 DNA sequence: TGTGCCAGTAGACCCGGTGGAGGGAACACCGGGGAGCTGTTTTTT.

This chain uses TRBV2 with TRBJ2-7, with D unresolved. The CDR3 length is 13 residues. Germline lookup yields CDR1 SNHLY and CDR2 FYNNEI. With 1 base removed from V and 3 bases from J, the gap between germline ends came to 7 bases. This chain's CDR3 is CASSEGRFYEQYF. CDR3 sequence (DNA): TGTGCCAGCAGTGAAGGCAGGTTCTACGAGCAGTACTTC.

The chain carries TRBV4-2 and TRBJ2-3; no definite D call. CDR1 is LGHNA, CDR2 YNFKEQ, per germline. Trimming stripped 3 bases from V and 0 bases from J, with 7 bases between. The CDR3 covers 14 residues. CDR3 DNA: TGTGCCAGCAGCCAGATGACTAGCACAGATACGCAGTATTTT. Encoded protein: CASSQMTSTDTQYF.

This clone has a single count. The CDR3 DNA is TGTGCCAGCAGCTTGGGACAGGGGGCCCGTACCGGGGAGCTGTTTTTT. Protein sequence: CASSLGQGARTGELFF. The chain couples TRBV7-2 to TRBJ2-2; 12 nucleotides line up with TRBD1. CDR1 SGHTA and CDR2 FQGNSA come from the germline V gene. The CDR3 consists of 16 residues. With 3 bases clipped from V and 5 bases from J, the junction kept 4 bases outside the gene matches.

V is TRBV6-5 and J is TRBJ1-1; D uncertain. The CDR3 spans 13 residues. Germline CDR1 is MNHEY and CDR2 is SVGAGI. The V end was cut by 5 bases, the J end by 4 bases, with 11 bases between. The CDR3 DNA reads as TGTGCCAGCAGTCACCAGGATGGCACTGAAGCTTTCTTT. This sequence encodes CASSHQDGTEAFF.

This chain connects TRBV5-1 to TRBJ2-3; the match to TRBD2 covers 10 bases. Germline V gene lookup returns CDR1 SGHRS and CDR2 YFSETQ. Trimming at V came to 4 bases and at J to 1 base, leaving 9 bases not matched to a gene. The CDR3 covers 17 residues. The CDR3 loop reads CASSASLAGSGTDTQYF. CDR3 nucleotide sequence: TGCGCCAGCAGCGCTTCACTAGCGGGGTCTGGCACAGATACGCAGTATTTT.

J is TRBJ2-5 and V is TRBV5-1, with a weak D call TRBD1 (5 bases). The last part of the DNA fits TRBJ2-7 better; the J call may be wrong. Germline V CDR1 and CDR2: SGHRS, YFSETQ. The CDR3 spans 13 residues. The CDR3 spells CASSYRQNYEQYF. The CDR3 DNA reads as TGCGCCAGCAGCTACCGACAGAACTACGAGCAGTACTTC.

The CDR3 reads CASSLGGQGRKETQYF. The CDR3, as DNA: TGTGCCAGCAGCTTAGGGGGACAGGGGCGGAAAGAGACCCAGTACTTC. The chain has TRBV7-9 and TRBJ2-5, with 10 positions matching TRBD1. With V trimmed by 1 base and J by 3 bases, 5 bases remained unmatched. Per germline, CDR1 SEHNR and CDR2 FQNEAQ (reference sequence). This CDR3 has 16 residues.

This clone was recorded once. V is TRBV11-3 and J is TRBJ1-5; 7 bases map to TRBD1. CDR3 length: 15 residues. CDR1 and CDR2 (germline): SGHNT, YENEEA. V lost 6 bases to trimming and J lost 12 bases; unmatched junction nucleotides: 17. DNA for the CDR3: TGTGCCAGCAGTTTCACGGGACAGTCTTCTTCGGTCCAGCATTTT. This sequence encodes CASSFTGQSSSVQHF.